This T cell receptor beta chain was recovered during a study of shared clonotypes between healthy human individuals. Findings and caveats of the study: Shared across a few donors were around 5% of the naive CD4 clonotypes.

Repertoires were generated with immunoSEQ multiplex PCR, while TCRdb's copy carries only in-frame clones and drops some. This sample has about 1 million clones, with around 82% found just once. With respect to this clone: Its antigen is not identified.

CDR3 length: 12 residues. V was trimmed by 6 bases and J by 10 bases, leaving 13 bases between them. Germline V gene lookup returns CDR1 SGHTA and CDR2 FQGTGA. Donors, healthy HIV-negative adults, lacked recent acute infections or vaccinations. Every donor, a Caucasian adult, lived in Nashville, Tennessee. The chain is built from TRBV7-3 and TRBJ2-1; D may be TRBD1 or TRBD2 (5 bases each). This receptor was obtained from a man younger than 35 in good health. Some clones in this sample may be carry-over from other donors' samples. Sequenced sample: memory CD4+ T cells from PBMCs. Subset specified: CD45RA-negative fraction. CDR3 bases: TGTGCCAGCAGGACCGAGGGGCAAGAGCAGTTCTTC. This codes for CASRTEGQEQFF.